This paragraph reports one T cell receptor (beta chain). There is no known antigen for this receptor. Nothing much larger sits one base from this clone, and base qualities are not available. Measured from the cysteine to the phenylalanine, the CDR3 is 16 residues long. Only the CDR3 portion is preserved as DNA: 48 bases, with reading frame beginning at the first base. CDR1 and CDR2, looked up from the germline V gene, are ENHRY and SYGVKD. Trimming at the junction amounts to 3 bases on V and 0 bases on J, and the germline ends lie 12 bases apart. The data were obtained in a study of cytomegalovirus exposure and HLA in healthy donors (dated by TCRdb to 2016 to 2017). Concerning the study at large: In an earlier analysis of about 560 of the donors, around 290 Gb of sequence data and 117 million unique TCR beta sequences from some 170 million T cells were reported. An early release that covered more than 550 HLA-typed donors contained approximately 300 gigabases of sequencing data and 65 million to 100 million unique TCR sequences. Of the roughly 400 genotyped donors, 80% to 90% were placed in the genetic ancestry cluster associated with self-reported Caucasian donors. The study aimed to test whether signatures of past pathogen exposure could be identified by cataloging public T cell receptors. Using immunosequencing, the study profiled T cell repertoires from 666 subjects and related those repertoires to cytomegalovirus serostatus. Besides the first cohort of approximately 670 subjects, a separate validation cohort made up of over a hundred different subjects was used. To predict cytomegalovirus infection status, the study combined high-throughput TCR immunosequencing, statistical association of individual TCRs with disease status, and machine learning. In a later analysis, previously published TCR beta repertoires from 550 to 750 donors were re-analyzed and high-resolution HLA genotyping was added so that TCR occurrence patterns could be studied. Rather than using new phenotypic data, the later analysis identified candidate immune exposures from TCR beta sequences and from how often those sequences occurred across donors. To decide whether each TCR beta V gene segment behaved as functional or pseudogenic, an earlier analysis of some 570 of the donors relied on high-throughput TCR beta sequencing. Donor age, sex, ethnicity and CMV serostatus were collected together with the repertoire data. A later genetic analysis took genome-wide SNP genotypes for 398 of the 666 donors and used that subset as a discovery cohort. Every repertoire in the discovery cohort had been generated on one and the same sequencing platform. Both class I and class II loci were covered by HLA typing, at four-digit resolution. Typing coverage differed by locus: A, B, C, DRB1 and DQB1 were typed in about 620-640 donors, DQA1 in around 500, DPA1 in over 600, and DPB1 in roughly 450. Because of strong linkage in the cohort, five DR-DQ haplotypes were treated as single units for association and clustering. Among almost 400 genotyped donors of the cohort, an average of roughly 240,000 unique TCR beta nucleotide sequences were sequenced per donor, roughly 20% of them non-productive. Study-wide conclusions, independent of this receptor: Strong co-occurrence of HLA alleles, especially DR and DQ, made assigning TCR associations to individual alleles difficult. A later genetic analysis reported fewer N-insertions in productive TCRs among donors in an Asian-associated ancestry cluster than the roughly 620-donor mean. Linkage disequilibrium might explain the correlated functional status among segregating V segments, but an unknown experimental factor could not be excluded. A cluster of highly shared sequence variants was judged likely to represent a technical artifact of the sequencing pipeline. The cohort was sequenced for TCR beta chains only, and without alpha or paired-chain data the features that could be detected were limited. About 17 rarely observed V segments, including chromosome 9 orphons, were excluded from the earlier analysis of about 600 of the donors because counts were too low. A later analysis reported that several top co-occurrence clusters appeared linked to parvovirus B19, influenza, CMV and Epstein-Barr virus. In vitro tests confirmed that a few of the cytomegalovirus-associated TCR beta chains recognize cytomegalovirus antigens. While some public TCRs were present in many individuals, most TCR sequences turned up only very rarely across donors. The classifier was reported to diagnose cytomegalovirus status with high specificity and sensitivity in both the original and validation cohorts. Roughly uniform sequencing depth across donors was assumed in presence/absence analyses, although this assumption may not hold. V-gene and J-gene trimming of TCR beta chains was associated with a missense DCLRE1C variant in a later genetic analysis, and the association was replicated in an independent cohort. The only immune exposure information available for the cohort was CMV serostatus. In a later analysis, HLA-associated TCR beta chains showed more clonal expansion and lower generation probabilities than non-associated chains that were equally common. Some IMGT-functional V segments, including TRBV6-2 and TRBV6-3, could not be told apart with the 87-base-pair reads, so those segments were excluded. The authors suggested that the approach could potentially be generalized to other disease states and immunological phenotypes. The study listed approximately 160 TCR beta chains as associated with cytomegalovirus. According to a later analysis, TCR association rates differed among HLA loci, with DRB1 alleles showing the most associated TCRs and HLA-C alleles showing the fewest. In an earlier analysis of approximately 590 of the donors, most TCR beta V segments were observed in productive rearrangements about 87% or about 30% of the time, broadly matching IMGT annotations. A later analysis found that most CMV-associated TCR beta chains appeared HLA-restricted, with HLA associations seemingly driven largely by CMV exposure. At a false discovery rate of 0.05, a later analysis linked approximately 18,000 TCR beta sequences to specific HLA alleles. Because HLA typing was unavailable for some donors at each locus, only the typed subset was used in association tests. A further reported finding was that TCR beta sequences accurately predicted the HLA-A and HLA-B alleles for most subjects in the first cohort.

Library prep was done by the immunoSEQ multiplex PCR assay. The multiplex PCR relied on a mix of 60 forward primers for TCR Vbeta segments and 13 reverse primers for TCR Jbeta segments. The CDR3 region of rearranged TCR beta genes was amplified from genomic DNA by a multiplex PCR assay. Amplified TCR beta libraries were sequenced as 87-base-pair reads on the Illumina HiSeq System. The authors processed their data as follows. A later analysis counted approximately 74 million unique TCR beta chains across the 550 to 750 repertoires, and 10 million to 11 million of these chains were shared by at least two donors. Raw reads were error-corrected and collapsed into unique sequences by a nearest-neighbor algorithm in which closely related sequences were merged to remove PCR and sequencing errors. CDR3 sequences were aligned to IMGT reference sequences to assign V, D and J gene segments. For a sequence to be retained, a match of at least six nucleotides was required to both a V gene segment and a J gene segment. Rearrangements were called productive when the CDR3 lacked stop codons and stayed in frame with V and J; all others were non-productive. CDR3 was defined according to IMGT convention as the region running from the second conserved V-encoded cysteine to the conserved J-encoded phenylalanine. Sequences without an unambiguous match to a single V gene segment were excluded from the earlier analysis of over 500 of the donors. An earlier analysis of over 450 of the donors classified V segments as functional when productive rearrangements were above 56.7% and as segregating when the standard deviation between donors was above 5%. A statistical classification framework was developed to diagnose cytomegalovirus status using the catalog of TCR beta chain sequences. In a later analysis, TCR nucleotide sequences were compared against IMGT/GENE-DB human TR gene sequences so that V and J genes could be assigned. The TCRdist pipeline was used in a later analysis to assign CDR3 sequences and most-parsimonious VDJ recombination scenarios. In a later analysis, each TCR beta chain was defined by its CDR3 amino acid sequence together with its V-gene family, and reads without a unique V-gene family were excluded. A later analysis removed 500 to 650 highly shared, low-generation-probability nucleotide sequences to deal with suspected cross-contamination and a sequencing artifact. A later analysis calculated a clonal expansion index for each public chain from normalized within-repertoire ranks of inferred template counts. Generation probabilities in a later analysis came from a VDJ recombination model fitted to out-of-frame rearrangements, and those results were checked against IGoR. In a later analysis, TCR-TCR, TCR-HLA and TCR-CMV co-occurrence was scored with hypergeometric tests, and a repertoire-size bias correction was applied to TCR pairs. To estimate false discovery rates, a later analysis permuted the HLA or CMV assignments 20 times. In a later analysis, co-occurring TCRs were grouped with DBSCAN, and TCRdist sequence similarity was added when clustering was performed within HLA-allele-positive subsets. Repertoires with fewer than 30,000 or more than 120,000 public chains were left out of co-occurrence clustering, as were about five repertoires with anomalous nucleotide sharing. This is the immuneACCESS table as TCRdb keeps it, with only in-frame sequences that have V and J called. A part of the clones is gone; compared with another copy, unresolved V genes explain less than half, and the rest is unexplained. V, J and clone size reflect that table, while D and trimming were determined from the DNA. The sample yields fewer than 45,000 clones; roughly 90% were counted once. The top ten clones comprise under 3.5% of the sample.

The cohort comprised some 730 healthy bone marrow donors. Cohort members were all nominally healthy when sampled, although unrecorded immune exposures were likely present. The donor tested CMV seronegative and was one of the 352 seronegative cohort members. Every donor gave a peripheral blood sample, and the peripheral blood mononuclear cells from that sample were used for TCR beta sequencing. The Qiagen DNeasy Blood Extraction Kit was used to extract genomic DNA from the blood cell samples. This receptor chain uses TRBV10-3 and TRBJ2-1; the D segment cannot be called with confidence. Sequencing input: PBMCs. The TCR comes from a woman under 30 in good health and CMV-seronegative. The CDR3 protein: CAISDHEVGSYNEQFF. At the DNA level, the sequence is TGTGCCATCAGTGATCACGAGGTCGGCTCCTACAATGAGCAGTTCTTC.